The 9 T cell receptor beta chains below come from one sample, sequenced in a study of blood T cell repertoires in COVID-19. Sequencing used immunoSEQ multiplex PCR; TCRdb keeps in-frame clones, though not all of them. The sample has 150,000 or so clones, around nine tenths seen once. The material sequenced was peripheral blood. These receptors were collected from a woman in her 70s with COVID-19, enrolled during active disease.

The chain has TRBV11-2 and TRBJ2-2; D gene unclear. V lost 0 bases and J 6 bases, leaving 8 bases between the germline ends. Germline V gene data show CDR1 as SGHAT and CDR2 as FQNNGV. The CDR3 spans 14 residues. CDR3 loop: CASSLDRLAGELFF. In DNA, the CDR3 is TGTGCCAGCAGCTTAGATAGACTGGCCGGGGAGCTGTTTTTT.

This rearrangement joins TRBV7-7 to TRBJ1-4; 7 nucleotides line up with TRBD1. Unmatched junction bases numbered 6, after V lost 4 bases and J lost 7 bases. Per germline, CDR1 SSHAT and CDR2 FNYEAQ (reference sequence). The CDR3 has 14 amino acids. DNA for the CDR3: TGTGCCAGCAGCTCCGGACAGGTACCTGAAAAACTGTTTTTT. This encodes CASSSGQVPEKLFF.

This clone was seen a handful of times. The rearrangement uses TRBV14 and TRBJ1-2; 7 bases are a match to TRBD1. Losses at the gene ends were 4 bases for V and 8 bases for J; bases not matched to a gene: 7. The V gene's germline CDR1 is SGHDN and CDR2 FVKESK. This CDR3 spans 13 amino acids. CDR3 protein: CASSLPTGRGYTF. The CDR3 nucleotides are TGTGCCAGCAGCCTGCCGACAGGGCGCGGCTACACCTTC.

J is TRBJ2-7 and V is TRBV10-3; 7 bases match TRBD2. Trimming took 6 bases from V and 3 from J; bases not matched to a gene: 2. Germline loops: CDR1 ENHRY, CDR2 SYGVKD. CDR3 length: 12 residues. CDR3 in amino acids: CAIRGGNYEQYF. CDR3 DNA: TGTGCCATCAGGGGGGGGAACTACGAGCAGTACTTC.

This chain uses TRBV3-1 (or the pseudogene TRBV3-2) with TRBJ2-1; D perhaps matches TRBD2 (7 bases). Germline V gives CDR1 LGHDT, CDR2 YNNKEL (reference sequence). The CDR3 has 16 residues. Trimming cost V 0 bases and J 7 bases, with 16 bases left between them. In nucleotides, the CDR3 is TGTGCCAGCAGCCAAGATTTGGGGGGGGGCCGGAATGAGCAGTTCTTC. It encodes CASSQDLGGGRNEQFF.

This CDR3 is CASSQEWTAYNEQFF. The CDR3 nucleotides read TGTGCCAGCAGCCAAGAGTGGACAGCTTACAATGAGCAGTTCTTC. J is TRBJ2-1 and V is TRBV3-1 (or the pseudogene TRBV3-2), with D tentatively TRBD1 (6 bases). CDR1 LGHDT and CDR2 YNNKEL come from the germline V gene (reference sequence). This CDR3 has 15 residues. The V gene lost 0 bases and the J gene lost 4 bases, with 10 bases spanning the gap.

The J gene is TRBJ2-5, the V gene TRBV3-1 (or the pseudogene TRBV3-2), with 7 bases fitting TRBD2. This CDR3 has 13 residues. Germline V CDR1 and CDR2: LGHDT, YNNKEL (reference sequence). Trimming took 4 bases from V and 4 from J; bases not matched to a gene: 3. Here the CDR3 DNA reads TGTGCCAGCAGCCTAACGGGGGGAGAGACCCAGTACTTC. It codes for CASSLTGGETQYF.

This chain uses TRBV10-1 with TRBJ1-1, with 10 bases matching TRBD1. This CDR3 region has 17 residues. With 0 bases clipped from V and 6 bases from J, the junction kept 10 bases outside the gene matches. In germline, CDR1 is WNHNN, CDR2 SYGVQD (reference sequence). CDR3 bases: TGCGCCAGCAGTGAGTCATTGGGACAGGGGATCGATTCTGAAGCTTTCTTT. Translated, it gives CASSESLGQGIDSEAFF.

The CDR3 DNA reads as TGTGCCAGCAAACGGACAGGGAGTGAAAAACTGTTTTTT. It specifies CASKRTGSEKLFF. The chain has TRBV6-5 and TRBJ1-4, with 8 bases that match TRBD1. This CDR3 spans 13 amino acids. Germline CDR1 is MNHEY and CDR2 is SVGAGI. V was pared by 7 bases and J by 7 bases, with 5 bases of the junction left unmatched.